This T cell receptor (beta chain) is from a study of Graves' ophthalmopathy and Graves' hyperthyroidism. Study-level background: Pretreatment peripheral blood was obtained at initial diagnosis.

The V end was cut by 6 bases, the J end by 3 bases, with 12 bases between. This CDR3 region has 13 residues. The study amplified TCR beta CDR3 regions using RNA transcripts. RT-PCR in the first round used HTBI primers; a second-round multiplex PCR followed. MiXCR, run by TCRdb on the multiplex PCR reads, gives a single entry per CDR3 protein. The sample contains about 220,000 distinct CDR3 sequences, under 25% of which appear only once. Clinical symptoms, serum thyroxine, TRAb, thyroid ultrasound and orbital computed tomography determined diagnosis. The chain has TRBV12-3 or TRBV12-4 and TRBJ2-7; possibly TRBD1 or TRBD2 for D (5 bases each). The material sequenced was peripheral blood. The source is a woman between 50 and 59 years old with Graves' ophthalmopathy. The CDR3 DNA sequence: TGTGCCAGCAGCCCGGGACCGGGCTACGAGCAGTACTTC. Protein sequence: CASSPGPGYEQYF.